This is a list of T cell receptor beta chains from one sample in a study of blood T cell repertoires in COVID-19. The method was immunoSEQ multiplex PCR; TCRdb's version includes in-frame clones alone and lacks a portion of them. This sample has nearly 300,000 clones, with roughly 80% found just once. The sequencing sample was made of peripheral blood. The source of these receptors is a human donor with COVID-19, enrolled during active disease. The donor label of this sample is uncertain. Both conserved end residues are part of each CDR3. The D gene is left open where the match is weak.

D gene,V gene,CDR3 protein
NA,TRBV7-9,CASSSILLSGTLRNEQFF
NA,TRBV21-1,CASSKALAGGRGTYEQYF
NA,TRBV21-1,CASSKQSWATTSGNSYEQYF
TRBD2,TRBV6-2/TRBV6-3,CASSTGLAGATYEQYF
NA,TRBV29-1,CSVAGVAAQETQYF
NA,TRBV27,CASSLFGGNEQFF
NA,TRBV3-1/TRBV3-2,CASSQEGVYGYTF
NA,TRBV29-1,CSALPGGGSYEQYF
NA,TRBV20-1,CSASKHLSNYGYTF
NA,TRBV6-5,CASSYTTPEDSPLHF
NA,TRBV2,CASRNLGGETQYF
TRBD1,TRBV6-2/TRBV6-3,CASSFDREGTEAFF
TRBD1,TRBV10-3,CATRGSQGAREQYF
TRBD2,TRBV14,CASSERGRRTYEQYF
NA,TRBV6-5,CASSTTTDREAFF
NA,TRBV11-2,CASSLALAGRITDTQYF
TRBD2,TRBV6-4,CATRASGSGEQFF
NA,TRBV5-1,CASSLRGDSYNEQFF
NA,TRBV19,CASSMGGNANYGYTF
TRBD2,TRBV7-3,CASRAGTSPGELFF
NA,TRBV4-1,CASSQSRTAYGYTF